Following are 27 T cell receptor beta chains from one sample sequenced in a study of T cell responses to AZD1222 COVID-19 vaccine (dated by TCRdb to the early 2020s). Receptor amplification or capture employed the immunoSEQ multiplex PCR assay. TCRdb retrieved this table from immuneACCESS and kept in-frame rearrangements only. Not all clones are present; in checked studies, unresolved V genes account for under half, and no reason is known for the remainder. The sample table records approximately 110,000 clones; approximately 85% of these occur just once. About 4.3% of the sample goes to the ten largest clones. What this sample's time point label stands for: about 28 days (+/-7) after the second vaccine dose. Sequenced material: peripheral blood, taken 28 days after the second AZD1222 dose. Receptors were obtained from an adult who received the AZD1222 COVID-19 vaccine.

The chain joins TRBV5-1 to TRBJ1-4; tentative D call: TRBD1 (6 bases). The CDR3 is 15 amino acids. Germline loops: CDR1 SGHRS, CDR2 YFSETQ. Trimming left V 4 bases short and J 8 bases short, with 18 bases between. The DNA for the CDR3 is TGCGCCAGCAGCACACGACAGGCCCCGGCGGAAAAACTGTTTTTT. Translation gives CASSTRQAPAEKLFF.

The V and J genes are TRBV28 and TRBJ2-5, with D tentatively TRBD1 (6 bases). V lost 2 bases, J lost 6 bases, and 16 bases lay in between. The CDR3 runs 15 residues. Germline V gene sequence: CDR1 MDHEN, CDR2 SYDVKM. The CDR3: CASSLPHRVGQTQYF. CDR3 nucleotides: TGTGCCAGCAGTTTACCTCACAGGGTTGGACAGACCCAGTACTTC.

This chain joins TRBV5-1 and TRBJ1-1; 7 bases are a match to TRBD1. Trimming removed 0 bases from V and 1 base from J; junction bases left unmatched: 9. Germline V gives CDR1 SGHRS, CDR2 YFSETQ. The CDR3 has 17 amino acids. CDR3 loop: CASSLGLRGRRNTEAFF. The CDR3 DNA sequence: TGCGCCAGCAGCTTGGGTTTGAGGGGGCGGAGGAACACTGAAGCTTTCTTT.

This chain connects TRBV28 to TRBJ2-7, with D tentatively TRBD1 or TRBD2 (6 bases each). Trimming took off 2 bases at V and 10 bases at J, with 33 bases between the two ends. CDR1 and CDR2 (germline): MDHEN, SYDVKM. This CDR3 has 19 residues. The chain's CDR3 is CASSLDLQLFLSRGGAQYF. CDR3 coding DNA: TGTGCCAGCAGTTTAGATCTCCAGCTCTTTCTCTCCAGGGGCGGGGCCCAGTACTTC.

The rearrangement joins TRBV2 to TRBJ1-6, with D hard to call. Trimming left V 5 bases short and J 5 bases short, with 4 bases between. The CDR3 covers 12 residues. Germline V CDR1 and CDR2: SNHLY, FYNNEI. The CDR3 sequence: CASSINNSPLHF. The DNA for the CDR3 is TGTGCCAGCAGTATTAATAATTCACCCCTCCACTTT.

Notes on this clone: One end of the junction does not line up with germline, which may come from a read error. The chain carries TRBV29-1 and TRBJ2-2; D perhaps matches TRBD1 (5 bases). The CDR3 has 16 residues. Germline CDR1 and CDR2: SQVTM and ANQGSEA. In DNA form, the CDR3 reads TGCAGCGCTGAACCCCGACAGACTGCGAACACCGGGGAGCTGTTTTTT. Its protein is CSAEPRQTANTGELFF.

The J gene is TRBJ1-2, the V gene TRBV5-8, with TRBD1 identical over 7 bases. Germline lookup yields CDR1 SGHTS and CDR2 YDEGEE. V gave up 6 bases and J gave up 1 base; unmatched junction bases: 9. The CDR3 runs 15 residues. CDR3 in amino acids: CASTPSGGSNYGYTF. CDR3 nucleotide sequence: TGTGCCAGCACCCCTTCAGGGGGAAGTAACTATGGCTACACCTTC.

On this clone: A read error may account for a junction end that differs from germline. The gene calls are TRBV7-2 and TRBJ1-1; TRBD1 matches 9 bases. The V gene's germline CDR1 is SGHTA and CDR2 FQGNSA. The CDR3 length is 12 residues. Here the CDR3 DNA reads TGTGCCAGCAGCTTAGAGAGGACAGGGGTGGTCTTT. Translated: CASSLERTGVVF. Supplemented by reference TRBV7-2 and TRBJ1-1, the full variable domain reads GAGVSQSPSNKVTEKGKDVELRCDPISGHTALYWYRQSLGQGLEFLIYFQGNSAPDKSGLPSDRFSAERTGGSVSTLTIQRTQQEDSAVYLCASSLERTGVVFGQGTRLTVV.

The chain carries TRBV7-9 and TRBJ1-4; 10 bases are a match to TRBD1. Germline CDR1 SEHNR, CDR2 FQNEAQ (reference sequence). V dropped 4 bases and J dropped 6; count of bases not matched to a gene: 5. The CDR3 covers 15 residues. The CDR3 nucleotides read TGTGCCAGCAGCTCTGGGACAGGGGTTGATGAAAAACTGTTTTTT. The encoded protein is CASSSGTGVDEKLFF. The full variable domain, rest sourced from reference TRBV7-9 and TRBJ1-4, is DTGVSQNPRHKITKRGQNVTFRCDPISEHNRLYWYRQTLGQGPEFLTYFQNEAQLEKSRLLSDRFSAERPKGSFSTLEIQRTEQGDSAMYLCASSSGTGVDEKLFFGSGTQLSVL.

V gene TRBV3-1 (or the pseudogene TRBV3-2) combines with J gene TRBJ2-4; 13 bases are a match to TRBD2. The junction had 8 bases not matched to a gene; V was cut back by 3 bases and J by 6 bases. CDR3 length: 17 residues. The germline CDR1 and CDR2 sequences are LGHDT and YNNKEL (reference sequence). The CDR3 reads CASSQAGTSGARNIQYF. The CDR3 nucleotides read TGTGCCAGCAGCCAGGCCGGGACTAGCGGGGCAAGAAACATTCAGTACTTC.

The chain has TRBV28 and TRBJ1-6; 9 bases agree with TRBD1. Germline V CDR1 and CDR2: MDHEN, SYDVKM. J lost 7 bases, V lost 6 bases, and 22 bases had no gene match. The CDR3 consists of 20 residues. The CDR3 loop reads CASSQTKGQGFVGNNSPLHF. The CDR3 region has the DNA TGTGCCAGCAGCCAAACCAAGGGACAGGGATTTGTCGGCAACAATTCACCCCTCCACTTT.

J is TRBJ1-3 and V is TRBV28, with D tentatively TRBD1 (5 bases). The CDR3 sequence is 17 residues long. V dropped 2 bases and J dropped 3 bases, with 17 bases sitting between them. CDR1 MDHEN and CDR2 SYDVKM come from the germline V gene. Written as DNA, the CDR3 is TGTGCCAGCAGTTTAGATCAGGGAGGGCAGCTTGGAAACACCATATATTTT. This encodes CASSLDQGGQLGNTIYF.

This sequence joins TRBV6-6 and TRBJ2-2, with TRBD1 matching 10 bases. The V and J ends lost 6 bases and 4 bases, in that order; junction bases with no gene match: 2. Germline V gives CDR1 MNHNY, CDR2 SVGAGI (reference sequence). This CDR3 is built from 14 residues. The CDR3 coding sequence is TGTGCCAGCAGCCGGGACAGGGGCACCGGGGAGCTGTTTTTT. Translating it yields CASSRDRGTGELFF.

The chain recombines TRBV7-7 with TRBJ2-7; the D gene is possibly TRBD1 (6 bases). CDR1 is SSHAT, CDR2 FNYEAQ, per germline (reference sequence). The CDR3 length is 16 residues. The V and J ends lost 3 bases and 5 bases respectively, with 20 bases between them. The CDR3 coding sequence is TGTGCCAGCAGCTTGAGCGCAGGGGAAGAATGGCACGAGCAGTACTTC. Translating it yields CASSLSAGEEWHEQYF.

V is TRBV27 and J is TRBJ1-2; TRBD1 might be the D (5 bases). CDR1 and CDR2 (germline): MNHEY, SMNVEV (reference sequence). The CDR3 is made up of 15 amino acids. Trimming took 4 bases from V and 3 from J, leaving 15 bases between them. For the CDR3, the DNA is TGTGCCAGCAGTTCAGCATACCGGGGCCACTATGGCTACACCTTC. This translates into CASSSAYRGHYGYTF.

The table lists this clone with a count of one. V usage is TRBV9 and J usage is TRBJ1-4; weak D call: TRBD1 (6 bases). This CDR3 has 15 residues. CDR1 and CDR2 from the germline V gene are SGDLS and YYNGEE. V lost 0 bases to trimming and J lost 7 bases, with 13 bases between them. The CDR3 reads CASSVGLGAAEKLFF. The CDR3 DNA follows: TGTGCCAGCAGCGTAGGTCTGGGGGCGGCTGAAAAACTGTTTTTT.

DNA of the CDR3: TGTGCCTGGAGTTCATACAGGGCGGAGACCCAGTACTTC. It yields the protein CAWSSYRAETQYF. The J gene is TRBJ2-5, the V gene TRBV30; D is possibly TRBD1 (6 bases). V gave up 2 bases and J gave up 5 bases, with 12 bases separating them. This CDR3 region has 13 residues. Germline V gives CDR1 GTSNPN, CDR2 SVGIG (reference sequence).

The chain recombines TRBV6-5 with TRBJ2-5; 8 bases line up with TRBD1. The CDR3 totals 13 residues. Trimming cost V 6 bases and J 1 base; bases outside gene matches: 1. Per germline, CDR1 MNHEY and CDR2 SVGAGI. The CDR3 DNA reads as TGTGCCAGCAGCACAGGGGGCCAAGAGACCCAGTACTTC. Amino acid sequence: CASSTGGQETQYF.

This clone was detected only a few times. This CDR3 is CASSQQGAGYGYTF. The CDR3, as DNA: TGTGCCAGCAGCCAACAGGGGGCTGGGTATGGCTACACCTTC. The V and J genes are TRBV5-4 and TRBJ1-2, with 9 bases identical to TRBD1. Germline V lookup: CDR1 SGHNT, CDR2 YYREEE (reference sequence). The trim removed 4 bases at V and 5 bases at J, leaving 6 bases unmatched. CDR3 size: 14 residues. Based on the CDR3 plus reference TRBV5-4 and TRBJ1-2, the full variable domain is ETGVTQSPTHLIKTRGQQVTLRCSSQSGHNTVSWYQQALGQGPQFIFQYYREEENGRGNFPPRFSGLQFPNYSSELNVNALELDDSALYLCASSQQGAGYGYTFGSGTRLTVV.

The chain joins TRBV19 to TRBJ2-7; 9 nucleotides match TRBD1. The CDR3 contains 14 residues. After removal of 6 bases from V and 5 bases from J, the junction contained 8 bases not matched to a gene. Germline loops: CDR1 LNHDA, CDR2 SQIVND (reference sequence). For the CDR3, the DNA is TGTGCCAGTAGCCTCGGGACAGGGCACGACGAGCAGTACTTC. Amino acids: CASSLGTGHDEQYF.

This clone has just a few counts. This sequence joins TRBV14 and TRBJ1-3, with D possibly being TRBD1 (5 bases). Per the germline V gene, CDR1 is SGHDN and CDR2 is FVKESK. This CDR3 region has 15 residues. Trimming stripped 4 bases from V and 9 bases from J, with 19 bases between. The CDR3 DNA reads as TGTGCCAGCAGCCCGCGGAATCAGGGACGTGGCACCATATATTTT. This gives the protein CASSPRNQGRGTIYF.

The V gene is TRBV28, the J gene TRBJ2-3; D gene uncertain. The germline CDR1 and CDR2 sequences are MDHEN and SYDVKM. The germline V and J ends were trimmed by 6 bases and 0 bases, with 7 bases remaining between them. The CDR3 runs to 13 residues. CDR3 sequence: CASRDLSTDTQYF. The CDR3 DNA reads as TGTGCCAGCAGGGACCTTAGCACAGATACGCAGTATTTT.

The V and J genes are TRBV7-2 and TRBJ2-1; D tentatively fits TRBD1 or TRBD2 (5 bases each). The CDR3 has 15 residues. CDR1 and CDR2 from the germline V gene are SGHTA and FQGNSA. V was clipped by 1 base and J by 0 bases, with 7 bases between them. CDR3 amino acids: CASSLGGPSYNEQFF. The DNA for the CDR3 is TGTGCCAGCAGCTTAGGGGGACCCTCCTACAATGAGCAGTTCTTC. Drawing the rest from reference TRBV7-2 and TRBJ2-1, the complete variable domain is GAGVSQSPSNKVTEKGKDVELRCDPISGHTALYWYRQSLGQGLEFLIYFQGNSAPDKSGLPSDRFSAERTGGSVSTLTIQRTQQEDSAVYLCASSLGGPSYNEQFFGPGTRLTVL.

The V and J genes are TRBV12-3 or TRBV12-4 and TRBJ1-2; no firm D call. The CDR3 loop spans 12 amino acids. Trimming took off 6 bases at V and 2 bases at J, with 7 bases between the two ends. CDR3 DNA sequence: TGTGCCAGCAGCCCCCAAAACTATGGCTACACCTTC. Translation gives CASSPQNYGYTF.

The chain carries TRBV7-9 and TRBJ1-2; D is perhaps TRBD1 (5 bases). Germline values: CDR1 SEHNR, CDR2 FQNEAQ (reference sequence). The CDR3 runs 14 residues. The V gene lost 5 bases and the J gene lost 5 bases, with 15 bases spanning the gap. The CDR3 nucleotides are TGTGCCAGCAGCCGCCCCGACAGCCTGTATGGCTACACCTTC. Its protein is CASSRPDSLYGYTF.

The chain recombines TRBV9 with TRBJ1-4; 9 bases match TRBD1. Germline V gene sequence: CDR1 SGDLS, CDR2 YYNGEE. V was clipped by 5 bases and J by 4 bases; unmatched bases: 6. This CDR3 comprises 15 residues. The CDR3 DNA reads TGTGCCAGCAGTAGGGCGACAGGGGGTAATGAAAAACTGTTTTTT. Its protein product is CASSRATGGNEKLFF.

The rearrangement uses TRBV6-5 and TRBJ1-2; 7 bases align to TRBD1. The CDR3 extends over 13 amino acids. Unmatched junction bases numbered 5, after V lost 6 bases and J lost 4 bases. The germline V gene has CDR1 MNHEY and CDR2 SVGAGI. In nucleotides, the CDR3 is TGTGCCAGCAGGCAGGGGGGGAGCTATGGCTACACCTTC. Amino acids: CASRQGGSYGYTF.